This passage covers 24 T cell receptor beta chains from one sample sequenced in a study of metastatic and nonmetastatic thyroid tumors (dated by TCRdb to 2019 to 2021). Receptor libraries were prepared by PCR. The run used an Illumina HiSeq 4000. TCRdb reran the public reads through fastp at Q25 and MiXCR, keeping productive beta chains. The sample yields some 7,400 clones; 25% to 35% were counted once. The ten largest account for roughly 27% of the sample. None of the patients had been given any treatment before thyroid surgery. Input material: adjacent normal tissue. All receptors derive from a male donor with papillary thyroid cancer or a benign thyroid nodule (not recorded which). Some clones in this sample may be carry-over from other donors' samples.

This chain links TRBV6-1 with TRBJ2-7; D perhaps matches TRBD2 (6 bases). Germline V gene sequence: CDR1 MNHNS, CDR2 SASEGT. The V end was cut by 3 bases, the J end by 2 bases, with 14 bases between. This CDR3 spans 15 amino acids. Written as DNA, the CDR3 is TGTGCCAGCAGTGAGGGTGCGGGAACACCCTACGAGCAGTACTTC. This sequence encodes CASSEGAGTPYEQYF.

This clone is medium-sized in the sample. This rearrangement joins TRBV11-1 to TRBJ2-7; 9 bases map to TRBD1. Unmatched junction bases numbered 6, after V lost 0 bases and J lost 3 bases. The CDR3 spans 16 residues. CDR1 SGHAT and CDR2 FQDESV come from the germline V gene (reference sequence). The CDR3 nucleotides are TGTGCCAGCAGCTTAGCCGGGGACAGGGTACGCTACGAGCAGTACTTC. Translated: CASSLAGDRVRYEQYF.

V usage is TRBV7-2 and J usage is TRBJ1-2, with 10 bases lining up with TRBD1. There are 17 residues in the CDR3. The J segment lost 4 bases and the V segment lost 5 bases, leaving 13 bases of the junction unmatched. Per germline, CDR1 SGHTA and CDR2 FQGNSA. The CDR3 sequence is CASSLSTVTGGGYGYTF. The CDR3 DNA is TGTGCCAGCAGCCTATCGACCGTGACAGGGGGCGGCTATGGCTACACCTTC.

This clone was recorded many times. This sequence joins TRBV5-4 and TRBJ2-3; D uncertain. The CDR3 covers 12 residues. V lost 1 base and J 5 bases, leaving 5 bases between the germline ends. Germline loops: CDR1 SGHNT, CDR2 YYREEE (reference sequence). The CDR3: CASSLSVDTQYF. For the CDR3, the DNA is TGTGCCAGCAGCTTGAGTGTAGATACGCAGTATTTT.

This clone qualifies as medium-sized. The gene calls are TRBV3-1 and TRBJ2-3; 7 bases fit TRBD2. Trimming removed 2 bases from V and 4 bases from J; junction bases left unmatched: 9. The CDR3 extends over 16 amino acids. Germline V gene data show CDR1 as LGHDT and CDR2 as YNNKEL (reference sequence). CDR3 sequence (DNA): TGTGCCAGCAGCCAATCTGAGGCGGGAGTCGCAGATACGCAGTATTTT. Translating it yields CASSQSEAGVADTQYF.

The CDR3 nucleotides are TGTGCCAGTAGTCCCCCCGGGTTTACTGAAAAACTGTTTTTT. It codes for CASSPPGFTEKLFF. J is TRBJ1-4 and V is TRBV19; D gene unclear. Trimming removed 5 bases from V and 7 bases from J, with 14 bases in between. The V gene's germline CDR1 is LNHDA and CDR2 SQIVND (reference sequence). The CDR3 has 14 residues.

The chain combines TRBV7-6 with TRBJ2-1; TRBD2 matches at 12 bases. V lost 5 bases, J lost 4 bases, and 3 bases stayed unmatched. This CDR3 region has 15 residues. From germline, CDR1 is SGHVS and CDR2 FNYEAQ. This CDR3 reads CASSPLAGGYNEQFF. CDR3 DNA sequence: TGTGCCAGCAGCCCCCTAGCGGGAGGGTACAATGAGCAGTTCTTC.

V and J are TRBV19 and TRBJ1-2, with TRBD1 as a possible D gene (6 bases). V was trimmed by 3 bases and J by 6 bases, leaving 14 bases between them. The CDR3 is 14 residues long. CDR1 and CDR2 (germline): LNHDA, SQIVND (reference sequence). The CDR3 protein is CASSIGQLSDGYTF. CDR3 nucleotides: TGTGCCAGTAGTATCGGACAGCTCAGCGATGGCTACACCTTC.

The chain has TRBV5-8 and TRBJ2-3, with a possible D match to TRBD2 (5 bases). V was trimmed by 4 bases and J by 2 bases, leaving 11 bases between them. Germline V gives CDR1 SGHTS, CDR2 YDEGEE. The CDR3 runs to 14 residues. The CDR3: CASSRAGDTDTQYF. Written as DNA, the CDR3 is TGTGCCAGCAGCAGGGCGGGTGACACAGATACGCAGTATTTT.

This clone is judged medium-sized (0.01 to 0.1%). The chain recombines TRBV30 with TRBJ2-5, with D hard to call. Per the germline V gene, CDR1 is GTSNPN and CDR2 is SVGIG (reference sequence). The CDR3 totals 12 residues. With 0 bases removed from V and 5 bases from J, the gap between germline ends came to 7 bases. The CDR3 sequence: CAWSVRPETQYF. The CDR3 nucleotides are TGTGCCTGGAGTGTGAGGCCGGAGACCCAGTACTTC.

This clone was seen a handful of times. The chain carries TRBV11-2 and TRBJ2-5; 15 bases fit TRBD2. V gave up 1 base and J gave up 2 bases; unmatched junction bases: 5. The CDR3 loop spans 18 amino acids. CDR1 SGHAT and CDR2 FQNNGV come from the germline V gene. CDR3 nucleotides: TGTGCCAGCAGCTTAGTGGGACTAGCGGGAGGACCACAAGAGACCCAGTACTTC. It specifies CASSLVGLAGGPQETQYF.

By share, this clone counts as medium-sized. The chain couples TRBV5-1 to TRBJ1-2; D perhaps matches TRBD1 (6 bases). Germline CDR1 and CDR2: SGHRS and YFSETQ. The CDR3 loop spans 17 amino acids. The V end lost 4 bases, the J end lost 2 bases, and 21 bases lay between the germline ends. In nucleotides, the CDR3 is TGCGCCAGCAGCCCAACGGTTACAGGGAGGGGGAACTATGGCTACACCTTC. Its translation: CASSPTVTGRGNYGYTF.

This clone occurred a few times. This chain links TRBV19 with TRBJ2-2; D gene uncertain. Trimming left V 8 bases short and J 11 bases short, with 18 bases between. This CDR3 comprises 13 residues. Per germline, CDR1 LNHDA and CDR2 SQIVND (reference sequence). In DNA, the CDR3 is TGTGCCAGTTCCGTACGAAGCACCGTTGAGCTGTTTTTT. This sequence encodes CASSVRSTVELFF.

This clone was seen many times. The gene calls are TRBV20-1 and TRBJ2-1, with TRBD2 identical over 10 bases. The germline CDR1 and CDR2 sequences are DFQATT and SNEGSKA (reference sequence). The ends lost 0 bases at V and 10 bases at J; junction bases unmatched: 9. CDR3 length: 15 amino acids. The CDR3 loop reads CSARDHLAGVPEQFF. Written as DNA, the CDR3 is TGCAGTGCTAGAGATCACCTAGCGGGAGTCCCCGAGCAGTTCTTC.

This clone is labeled medium-sized (0.01 to 0.1%). This chain links TRBV5-1 with TRBJ2-2; D not certain. This CDR3 spans 13 amino acids. Between the trimmed V and J ends, which lost 0 bases and 4 bases, there was a span of 4 bases. Germline CDR1 and CDR2: SGHRS and YFSETQ. The CDR3 DNA reads as TGCGCCAGCAGCTTGGGAACCACCGGGGAGCTGTTTTTT. This encodes CASSLGTTGELFF.

Sample share makes this clone medium-sized. The V call is TRBV20-1, the J call TRBJ1-1; no reliable D call. Trimming took off 3 bases at V and 0 bases at J, with 14 bases between the two ends. Germline assignment: CDR1 DFQATT and CDR2 SNEGSKA (reference sequence). There are 15 residues in the CDR3. Here the CDR3 reads CSASTAHEMNTEAFF. CDR3 sequence (DNA): TGCAGTGCTAGTACAGCGCACGAGATGAACACTGAAGCTTTCTTT.

This clone appeared a single time. A read error may be the cause here, since a much bigger clone is one base away. CDR3 in amino acids: CASRYGQGVDTQYF. The CDR3 nucleotides read TGTGCCAGCAGGTACGGACAGGGGGTAGATACGCAGTATTTT. The chain uses TRBV2 and TRBJ2-3; TRBD1 matches 10 bases. CDR3 length: 14 amino acids. Germline V lookup: CDR1 SNHLY, CDR2 FYNNEI. V trimming: 6 bases; J trimming: 5 bases; junction bases outside the gene matches: 5.

The chain uses TRBV5-1 and TRBJ2-2; the D is unclear. Trimming took off 0 bases at V and 6 bases at J, with 6 bases between the two ends. Germline V gives CDR1 SGHRS, CDR2 YFSETQ. The CDR3 extends over 13 amino acids. In nucleotides, the CDR3 is TGCGCCAGCAGCTTGGCCGAACCCGGGGAGCTGTTTTTT. Translated, it gives CASSLAEPGELFF. The variable domain in full, completed from reference TRBV5-1 and TRBJ2-2, reads KAGVTQTPRYLIKTRGQQVTLSCSPISGHRSVSWYQQTPGQGLQFLFEYFSETQRNKGNFPGRFSGRQFSNSRSEMNVSTLELGDSALYLCASSLAEPGELFFGEGSRLTVL.

In its sample, this clone ranks as medium-sized. The chain has TRBV20-1 and TRBJ1-6; D is possibly TRBD1 (5 bases). Trimming stripped 3 bases from V and 6 bases from J, with 12 bases between. The length of the CDR3 is 14 residues. Germline-derived CDR1 and CDR2 are DFQATT and SNEGSKA (reference sequence). In nucleotides, the CDR3 is TGCAGTGCTAGTACGGGGCTCACTAATTCACCCCTCCACTTT. It is translated as CSASTGLTNSPLHF.

This clone was seen repeatedly, ten times or more. The CDR3 bases are TGTGCCAGCAGCCAGACAGGGGGTAAAGGCTACACCTTC. Protein sequence: CASSQTGGKGYTF. The chain carries TRBV3-1 and TRBJ1-2; 9 nucleotides match TRBD1. Looked up from germline, CDR1 is LGHDT and CDR2 is YNNKEL (reference sequence). This CDR3 region has 13 residues. V trimming: 3 bases; J trimming: 8 bases; junction bases outside the gene matches: 4.

This clone is medium-sized within its sample. The J gene is TRBJ1-5, the V gene TRBV28; no reliable D call. V lost 2 bases, J lost 3 bases, and 11 bases lay in between. The CDR3 loop spans 15 amino acids. Germline CDR1 is MDHEN and CDR2 is SYDVKM. The CDR3 sequence is CASSLKGSFNQPQHF. In DNA form, the CDR3 reads TGTGCCAGCAGTTTAAAAGGCAGTTTCAATCAGCCCCAGCATTTT.

The rearrangement joins TRBV5-1 to TRBJ2-7; 9 bases are a match to TRBD2. The germline V gene has CDR1 SGHRS and CDR2 YFSETQ. The ends lost 4 bases at V and 3 bases at J; junction bases unmatched: 8. This CDR3 has 15 residues. CDR3 region: CASSAAGGLFYEQYF. CDR3 nucleotides: TGCGCCAGCAGCGCAGCGGGGGGCCTCTTCTACGAGCAGTACTTC.

This clone has at least ten counts. The rearrangement joins TRBV6-4 to TRBJ2-4; TRBD1 matches 7 bases. This CDR3 region has 15 residues. With V trimmed by 6 bases and J by 7 bases, 12 bases remained unmatched. Per the germline V gene, CDR1 is MRHNA and CDR2 is SNTAGT. Here the CDR3 reads CASREGARWENIQYF. In DNA, the CDR3 is TGTGCCAGCAGAGAGGGGGCGCGTTGGGAGAACATTCAGTACTTC.

A remark on this clone: Mismatch with germline at one junction end may stem from a read error. This rearrangement joins TRBV24-1 to TRBJ2-1; a possible D gene is TRBD2 (6 bases). The CDR3 is 16 residues long. Germline V gene data show CDR1 as KGHDR and CDR2 as SFDVKD. The CDR3, as DNA: TGTGTCACCAGTGAAACCGGGACCGGACTATACAATGAGCAGTTCTTC. Protein sequence: CVTSETGTGLYNEQFF.